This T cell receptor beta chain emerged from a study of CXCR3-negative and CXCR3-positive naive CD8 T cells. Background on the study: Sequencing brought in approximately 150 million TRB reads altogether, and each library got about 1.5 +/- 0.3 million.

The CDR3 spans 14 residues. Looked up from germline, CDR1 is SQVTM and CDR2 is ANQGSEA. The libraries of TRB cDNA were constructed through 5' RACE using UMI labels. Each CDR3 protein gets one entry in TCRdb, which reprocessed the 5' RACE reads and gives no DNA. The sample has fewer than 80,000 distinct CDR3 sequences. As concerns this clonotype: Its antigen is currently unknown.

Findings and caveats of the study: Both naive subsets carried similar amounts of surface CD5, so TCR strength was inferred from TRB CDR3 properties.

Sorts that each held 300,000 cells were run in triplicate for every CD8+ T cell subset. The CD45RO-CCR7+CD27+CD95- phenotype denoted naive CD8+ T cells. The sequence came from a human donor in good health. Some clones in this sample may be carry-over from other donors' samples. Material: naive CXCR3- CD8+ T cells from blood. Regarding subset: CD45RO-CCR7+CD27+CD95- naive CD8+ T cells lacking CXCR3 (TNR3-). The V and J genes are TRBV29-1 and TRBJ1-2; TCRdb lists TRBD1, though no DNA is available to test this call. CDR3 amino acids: CSVTAGAGGDGYTF.